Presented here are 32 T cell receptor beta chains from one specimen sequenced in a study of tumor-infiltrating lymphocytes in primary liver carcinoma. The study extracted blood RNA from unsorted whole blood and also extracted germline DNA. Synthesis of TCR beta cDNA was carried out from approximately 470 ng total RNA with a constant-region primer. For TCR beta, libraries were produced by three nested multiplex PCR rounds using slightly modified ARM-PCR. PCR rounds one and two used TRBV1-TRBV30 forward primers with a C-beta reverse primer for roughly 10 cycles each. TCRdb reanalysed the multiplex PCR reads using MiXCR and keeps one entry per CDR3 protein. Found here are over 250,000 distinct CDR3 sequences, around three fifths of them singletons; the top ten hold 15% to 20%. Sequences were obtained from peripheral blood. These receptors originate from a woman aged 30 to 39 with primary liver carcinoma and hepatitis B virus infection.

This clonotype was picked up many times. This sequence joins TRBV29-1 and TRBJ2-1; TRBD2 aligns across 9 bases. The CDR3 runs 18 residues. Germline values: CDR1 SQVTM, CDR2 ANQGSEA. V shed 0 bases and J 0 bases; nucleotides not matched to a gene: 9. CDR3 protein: CSVEDPLTSGSSYNEQFF. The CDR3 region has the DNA TGCAGCGTTGAAGATCCCCTGACTAGCGGCAGCTCCTACAATGAGCAGTTCTTC.

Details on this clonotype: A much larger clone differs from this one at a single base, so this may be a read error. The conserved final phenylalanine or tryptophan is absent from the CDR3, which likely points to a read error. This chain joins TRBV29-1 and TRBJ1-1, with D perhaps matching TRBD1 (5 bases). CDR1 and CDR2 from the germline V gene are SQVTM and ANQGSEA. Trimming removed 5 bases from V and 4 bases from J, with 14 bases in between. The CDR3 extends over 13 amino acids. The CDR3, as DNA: TGCAGCGTTAGGGCCGGCGGGGGCACTGAAGCTTTCCTT. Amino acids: CSVRAGGGTEAFL.

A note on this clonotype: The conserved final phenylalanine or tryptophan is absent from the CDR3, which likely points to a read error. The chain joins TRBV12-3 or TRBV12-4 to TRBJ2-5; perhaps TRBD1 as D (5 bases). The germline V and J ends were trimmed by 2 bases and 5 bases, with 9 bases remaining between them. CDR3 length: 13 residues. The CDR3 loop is CASSLTGPETQYL. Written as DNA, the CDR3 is TGTGCCAGCAGTTTAACAGGTCCGGAGACCCAGTACCTC.

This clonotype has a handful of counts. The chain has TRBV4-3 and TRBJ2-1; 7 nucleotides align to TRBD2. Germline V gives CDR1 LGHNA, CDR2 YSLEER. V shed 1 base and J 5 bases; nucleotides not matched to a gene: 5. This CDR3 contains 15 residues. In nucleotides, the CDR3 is TGCGCCAGCAGCCAAGGAACCGGACTAGACAATGAGCAGTTCTTC. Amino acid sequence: CASSQGTGLDNEQFF.

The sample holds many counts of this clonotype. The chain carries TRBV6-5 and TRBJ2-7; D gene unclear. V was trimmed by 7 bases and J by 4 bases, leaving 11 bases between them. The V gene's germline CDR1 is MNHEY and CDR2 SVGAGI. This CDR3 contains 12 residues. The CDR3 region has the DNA TGTGCCAGCAAGTCAACCTTTTACGAGCAGTACTTC. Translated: CASKSTFYEQYF.

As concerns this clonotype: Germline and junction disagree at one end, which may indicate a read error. The chain's CDR3 is CASNLERTSFHEQSF. In nucleotides, the CDR3 is TGTGCCAGCAACTTAGAGAGGACTAGCTTCCATGAGCAGTCCTTC. This rearrangement joins TRBV11-2 to TRBJ2-1; 8 bases agree with TRBD2. CDR3 size: 15 residues. Germline V gives CDR1 SGHAT, CDR2 FQNNGV.

The CDR3 nucleotides are TGTGCCAGCAGTTTAAGTTCAGCAACTAATGAAAAACTGTTTTTT. This gives the protein CASSLSSATNEKLFF. The chain is built from TRBV7-9 and TRBJ1-4, with no clear D. The CDR3 consists of 15 residues. Trimming left V 6 bases short and J 0 bases short, with 11 bases between. CDR1 and CDR2 (germline): SEHNR, FQNEAQ (reference sequence).

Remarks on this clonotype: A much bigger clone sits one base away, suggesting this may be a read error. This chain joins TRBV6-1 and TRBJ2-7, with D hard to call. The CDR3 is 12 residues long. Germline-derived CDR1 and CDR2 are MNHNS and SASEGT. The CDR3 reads CVTEDGTYEQYF. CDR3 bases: TGTGTCACCGAGGACGGAACCTACGAGCAGTACTTC.

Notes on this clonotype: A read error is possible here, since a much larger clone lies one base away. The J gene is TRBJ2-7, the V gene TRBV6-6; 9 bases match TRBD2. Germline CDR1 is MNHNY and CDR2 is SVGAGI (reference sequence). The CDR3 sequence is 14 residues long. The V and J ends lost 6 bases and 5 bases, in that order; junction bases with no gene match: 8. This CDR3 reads CASSPTSGSDEQYF. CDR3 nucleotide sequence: TGTGCCAGCAGCCCCACTAGCGGGTCCGACGAGCAGTACTTC.

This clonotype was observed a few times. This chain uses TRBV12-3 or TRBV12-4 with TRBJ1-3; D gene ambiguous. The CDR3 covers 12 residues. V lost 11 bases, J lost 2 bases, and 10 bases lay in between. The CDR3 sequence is CACGAAGNTIYF. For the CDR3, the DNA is TGTGCCTGCGGAGCGGCTGGAAACACCATATATTTT.

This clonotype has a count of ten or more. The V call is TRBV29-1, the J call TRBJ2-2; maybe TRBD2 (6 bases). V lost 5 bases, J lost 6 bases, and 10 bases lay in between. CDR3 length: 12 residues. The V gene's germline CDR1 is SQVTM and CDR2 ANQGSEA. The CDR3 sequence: CSVLIAAGELFF. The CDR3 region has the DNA TGCAGCGTTCTAATAGCGGCCGGGGAGCTGTTTTTT.

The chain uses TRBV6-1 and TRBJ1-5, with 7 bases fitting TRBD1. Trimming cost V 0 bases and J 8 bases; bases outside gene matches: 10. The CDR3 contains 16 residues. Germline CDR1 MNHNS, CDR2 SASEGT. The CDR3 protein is CASSEAWARGKKPQHF. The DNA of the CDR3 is TGTGCCAGCAGTGAAGCTTGGGCCAGGGGGAAAAAGCCCCAGCATTTT.

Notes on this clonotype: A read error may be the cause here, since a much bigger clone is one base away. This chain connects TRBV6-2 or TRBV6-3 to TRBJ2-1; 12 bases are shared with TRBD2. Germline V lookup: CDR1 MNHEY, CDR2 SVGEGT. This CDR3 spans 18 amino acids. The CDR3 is CASNYRLAGEAHRNEQFF. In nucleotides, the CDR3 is TGTGCCAGCAATTACCGACTAGCGGGAGAGGCCCACCGCAATGAGCAGTTCTTC.

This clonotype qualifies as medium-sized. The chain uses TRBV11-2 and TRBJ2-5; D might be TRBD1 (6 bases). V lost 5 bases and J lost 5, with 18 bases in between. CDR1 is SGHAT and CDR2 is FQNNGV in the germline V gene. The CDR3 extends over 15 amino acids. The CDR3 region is CASSLTRGLRETQYF. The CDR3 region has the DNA TGTGCCAGCAGCCTCACAAGGGGGTTACGGGAGACCCAGTACTTC.

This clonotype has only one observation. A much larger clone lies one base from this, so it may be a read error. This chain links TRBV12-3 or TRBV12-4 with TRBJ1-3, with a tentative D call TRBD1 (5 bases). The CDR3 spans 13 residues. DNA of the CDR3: TGTGCCAGCAGGTTAGTAGGGGAAAACACCATATATTTT. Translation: CASRLVGENTIYF.

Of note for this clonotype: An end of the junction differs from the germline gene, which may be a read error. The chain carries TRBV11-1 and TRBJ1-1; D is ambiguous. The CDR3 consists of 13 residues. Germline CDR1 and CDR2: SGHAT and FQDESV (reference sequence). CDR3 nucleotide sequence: TGTGCCGGCAGCTTTTTGTCGGGAAAATCAGCTTTCTTT. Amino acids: CAGSFLSGKSAFF. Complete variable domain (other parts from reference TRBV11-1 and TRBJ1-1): EAEVAQSPRYKITEKSQAVAFWCDPISGHATLYWYRQILGQGPELLVQFQDESVVDDSQLPKDRFSAERLKGVDSTLKIQPAELGDSAMYLCAGSFLSGKSAFFGQGTRLTVV.

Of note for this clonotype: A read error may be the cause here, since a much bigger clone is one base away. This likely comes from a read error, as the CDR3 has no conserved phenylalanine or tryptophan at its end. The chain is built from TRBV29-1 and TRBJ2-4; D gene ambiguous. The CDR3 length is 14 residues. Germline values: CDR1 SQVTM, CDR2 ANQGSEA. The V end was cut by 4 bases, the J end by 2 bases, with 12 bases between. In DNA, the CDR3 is TGCAGCGTTGTTAAGTCCGGTACCAAAAACATTCAGTACTTG. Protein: CSVVKSGTKNIQYL.

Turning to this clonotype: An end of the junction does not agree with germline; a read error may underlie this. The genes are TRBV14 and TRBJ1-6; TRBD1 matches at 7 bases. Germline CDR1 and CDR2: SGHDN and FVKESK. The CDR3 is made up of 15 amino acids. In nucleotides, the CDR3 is TGTACCAGCAGCCTCGGGACAGCTTATAATTCACCCCTCCACTTT. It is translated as CTSSLGTAYNSPLHF.

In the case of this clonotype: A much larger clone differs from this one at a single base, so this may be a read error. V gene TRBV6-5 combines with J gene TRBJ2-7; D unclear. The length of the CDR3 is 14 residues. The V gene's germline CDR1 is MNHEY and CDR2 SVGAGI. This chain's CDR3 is CASSYSTPFYDQYF. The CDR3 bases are TGTGCCAGCAGTTACTCGACCCCCTTCTACGACCAGTACTTC.

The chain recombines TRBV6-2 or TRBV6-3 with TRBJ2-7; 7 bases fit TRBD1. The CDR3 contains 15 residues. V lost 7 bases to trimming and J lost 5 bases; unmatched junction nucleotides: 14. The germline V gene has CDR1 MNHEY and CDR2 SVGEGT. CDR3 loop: CASKGAGTEAHEQYF. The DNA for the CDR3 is TGTGCCAGCAAGGGGGCAGGCACAGAGGCCCACGAGCAGTACTTC.

This CDR3 reads CASRFEGGYEQYF. The DNA of the CDR3 is TGTGCCAGCAGATTTGAGGGAGGCTACGAGCAGTACTTC. The chain couples TRBV7-9 to TRBJ2-7, with a tentative D call TRBD2 (6 bases). The CDR3 is made up of 13 amino acids. Germline values: CDR1 SEHNR, CDR2 FQNEAQ (reference sequence). V was shortened by 6 bases and J by 3 bases, with 12 bases between the two germline ends.

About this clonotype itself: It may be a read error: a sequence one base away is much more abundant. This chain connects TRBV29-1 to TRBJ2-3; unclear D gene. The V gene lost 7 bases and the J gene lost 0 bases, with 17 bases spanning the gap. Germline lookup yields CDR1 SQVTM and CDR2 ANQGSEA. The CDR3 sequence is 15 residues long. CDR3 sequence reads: CSATLNGQSTDTQYF. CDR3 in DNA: TGCAGCGCCACCCTCAACGGGCAGAGCACAGATACGCAGTATTTT.

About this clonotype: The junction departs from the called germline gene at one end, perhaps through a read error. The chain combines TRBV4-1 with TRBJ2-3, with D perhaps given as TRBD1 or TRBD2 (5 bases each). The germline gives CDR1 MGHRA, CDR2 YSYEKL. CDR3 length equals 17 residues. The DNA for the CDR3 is TGCGTCAGCAGCCAAGGAGTCAGGGAGCGAAGCACAGATACGCAGTATTTT. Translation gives CVSSQGVRERSTDTQYF.

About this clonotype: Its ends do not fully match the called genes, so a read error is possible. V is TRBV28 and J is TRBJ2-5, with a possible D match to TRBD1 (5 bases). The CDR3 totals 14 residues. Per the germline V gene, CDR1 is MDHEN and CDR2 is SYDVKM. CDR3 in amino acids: CASTLRGRRETQYF. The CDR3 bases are TGTGCCAGCACTTTAAGGGGTAGAAGGGAGACCCAGTACTTC.

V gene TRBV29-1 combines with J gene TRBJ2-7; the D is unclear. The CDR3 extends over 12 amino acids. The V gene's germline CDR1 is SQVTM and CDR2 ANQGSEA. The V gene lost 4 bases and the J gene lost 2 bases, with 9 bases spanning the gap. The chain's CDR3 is CSVGGHTYEQYF. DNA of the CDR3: TGCAGCGTTGGCGGCCATACCTACGAGCAGTACTTC.

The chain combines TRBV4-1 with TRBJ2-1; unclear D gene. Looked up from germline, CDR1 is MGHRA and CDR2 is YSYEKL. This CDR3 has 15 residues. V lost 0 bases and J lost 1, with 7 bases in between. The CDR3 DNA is TGCGCCAGCAGCCAAGATCCGCCTTCCTACAATGAGCAGTTCTTC. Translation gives CASSQDPPSYNEQFF.

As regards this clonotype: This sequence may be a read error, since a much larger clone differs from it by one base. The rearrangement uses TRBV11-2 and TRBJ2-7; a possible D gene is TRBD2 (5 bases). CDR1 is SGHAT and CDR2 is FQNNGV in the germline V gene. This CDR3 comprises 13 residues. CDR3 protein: CTSSPAGTYEQYF. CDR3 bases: TGTACCAGCAGCCCCGCCGGGACCTACGAGCAGTACTTC.

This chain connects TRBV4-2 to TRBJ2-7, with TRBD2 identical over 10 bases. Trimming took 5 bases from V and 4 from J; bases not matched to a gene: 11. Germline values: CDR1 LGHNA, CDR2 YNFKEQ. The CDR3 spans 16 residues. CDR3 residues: CASSSTVAGGTYEQYF. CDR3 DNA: TGTGCCAGCAGCTCAACGGTAGCGGGAGGAACTTACGAGCAGTACTTC.

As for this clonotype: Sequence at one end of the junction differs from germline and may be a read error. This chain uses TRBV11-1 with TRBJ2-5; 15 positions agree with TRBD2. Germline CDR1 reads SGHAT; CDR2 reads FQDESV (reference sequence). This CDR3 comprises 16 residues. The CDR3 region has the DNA TGTGCCAGCTGCTTAGGACTAGCGGGAGGGAGAGAGACCCAGTACTTC. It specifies CASCLGLAGGRETQYF.

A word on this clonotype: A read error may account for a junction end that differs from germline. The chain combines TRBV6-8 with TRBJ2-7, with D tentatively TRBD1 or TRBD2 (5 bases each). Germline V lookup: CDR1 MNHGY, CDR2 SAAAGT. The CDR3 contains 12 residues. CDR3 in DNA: TGTGCCTGCAGGGCACTAGCCTACGAGCAGTACTTC. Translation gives CACRALAYEQYF.

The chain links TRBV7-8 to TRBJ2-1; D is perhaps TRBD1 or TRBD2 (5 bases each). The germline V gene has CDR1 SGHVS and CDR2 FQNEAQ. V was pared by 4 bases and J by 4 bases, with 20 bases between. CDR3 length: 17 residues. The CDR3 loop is CASSSPPGQGGYNEQFF. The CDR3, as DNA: TGTGCCAGCAGCTCCCCCCCAGGGCAGGGCGGGTACAATGAGCAGTTCTTC.

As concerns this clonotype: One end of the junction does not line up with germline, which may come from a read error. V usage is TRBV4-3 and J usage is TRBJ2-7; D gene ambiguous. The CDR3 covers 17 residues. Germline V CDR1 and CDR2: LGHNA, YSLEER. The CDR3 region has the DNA TGCGCCAGCAGTCAAGATCTCGGAATGGTGACCTCCTACGAGCTGTACTTC. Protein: CASSQDLGMVTSYELYF.